This is a list of T cell receptor beta chains from one sample in a study of T cells in Graves' hyperthyroidism and ophthalmopathy. TCRdb redid the calling of the multiplex PCR reads with MiXCR, one entry per CDR3 protein. The sample records about 590,000 distinct CDR3 sequences, around a sixth being singletons. The sequenced sample consisted of blood. These receptors were taken from a woman aged 25-40 years with Graves' hyperthyroidism. Both conserved end residues are part of each CDR3. Each record gives: V gene, J gene, D gene, clone size, CDR3 protein, CDR3 DNA. The D gene is left open where the match is weak. The size field is filled for only some rows; it gives once, few, many or a size class.

TRBV6-1,TRBJ2-7,.,many,CASSFRDRGLAASYEQYF,TGTGCCAGCAGCTTCCGGGACAGGGGACTAGCGGCCTCCTACGAGCAGTACTTC
TRBV11-2,TRBJ2-5,.,many,CASSLSPTREETQYF,TGTGCCAGCAGCCTGAGCCCCACGAGGGAAGAGACCCAGTACTTC
TRBV11-3,TRBJ2-3,.,many,CASSASRGKVGDTQYF,TGTGCCAGCAGCGCGTCCCGGGGGAAGGTTGGAGATACGCAGTATTTT
TRBV20-1,TRBJ2-7,.,once,CSARDYVIGSYEQYF,TGCAGTGCTAGAGATTACGTAATTGGGTCCTACGAGCAGTACTTC
TRBV4-1,TRBJ2-7,.,.,CASSQIGVKQYF,TGCGCCAGCAGCCAGATAGGGGTCAAGCAGTACTTC
TRBV7-3,TRBJ2-7,TRBD2,many,CASSSSGGLYEQYF,TGTGCCAGCAGCTCTTCGGGAGGTCTCTACGAGCAGTACTTC
TRBV5-4,TRBJ2-2,.,few,CASSLVGGPTGELFF,TGTGCCAGCAGCTTGGTCGGGGGCCCTACCGGGGAGCTGTTTTTT
TRBV7-9,TRBJ1-1,.,.,CASSLEETGEAFF,TGTGCCAGCAGCTTAGAGGAGACGGGTGAAGCTTTCTTT
TRBV7-6,TRBJ1-1,.,few,CASSPQIVVTTEAFF,TGTGCCAGCAGCCCCCAGATCGTGGTGACTACTGAAGCTTTCTTT
TRBV18,TRBJ2-7,TRBD2,many,CASSPGLAGVDEQYF,TGTGCCAGCTCACCCGGACTAGCGGGAGTTGACGAGCAGTACTTC
TRBV20-1,TRBJ2-3,.,many,CSAVHGDTQYF,TGCAGTGCAGTACACGGGGATACGCAGTATTTT
TRBV3-1,TRBJ2-1,.,many,CASSQTPDSEGEQFF,TGTGCCAGCAGCCAAACCCCCGATAGCGAGGGTGAGCAGTTCTTC
TRBV20-1,TRBJ2-7,.,few,CSTRRSTYYEQYF,TGCAGTACCCGACGCAGCACGTACTACGAGCAGTACTTC
TRBV6-5,TRBJ2-7,.,.,CASSYLGATNSYEQYF,TGTGCCAGCAGTTACTTGGGCGCTACGAACTCCTACGAGCAGTACTTC
TRBV5-1,TRBJ1-1,.,many,CASSSALNTEAFF,TGCGCCAGCAGCTCCGCCCTGAACACTGAAGCTTTCTTT
TRBV18,TRBJ1-2,.,many,CASSPRSPNYGYTF,TGTGCCAGCTCACCACGGAGCCCAAACTATGGCTACACCTTC
TRBV9,TRBJ2-7,TRBD2,.,CASSVGIAGTYEQYF,TGTGCCAGCAGCGTAGGAATAGCGGGGACGTACGAGCAGTACTTC
TRBV2,TRBJ1-5,TRBD1,few,CASTEGQGNQPQHF,TGTGCCAGCACCGAGGGACAGGGGAATCAGCCCCAGCATTTT
TRBV2,TRBJ2-4,.,few,CASSGDVDIQYF,TGTGCCAGCAGTGGGGACGTCGACATTCAGTACTTC
TRBV27,TRBJ1-1,.,.,CASSLTDGGTEAFF,TGTGCCAGCAGTTTAACGGATGGCGGCACTGAAGCTTTCTTT
TRBV11-2,TRBJ2-3,.,many,CATAKGLSDTQYF,TGTGCCACCGCAAAAGGTTTATCAGATACGCAGTATTTT
TRBV7-9,TRBJ2-2,TRBD1,many,CASGTENTGELFF,TGTGCCAGCGGGACAGAGAACACCGGGGAGCTGTTTTTT
TRBV20-1,TRBJ2-5,.,many,CSASEGAPYMHQETQYF,TGCAGTGCTTCGGAAGGGGCGCCGTACATGCACCAAGAGACCCAGTACTTC
TRBV3-1,TRBJ1-5,.,many,CASSQDLLRNQPQHF,TGTGCCAGCAGCCAAGATTTACTACGGAATCAGCCCCAGCATTTT
TRBV12-3/TRBV12-4,TRBJ2-7,.,many,CASRTDRHEQYF,TGTGCCAGCAGGACAGACCGTCACGAGCAGTACTTC
TRBV6-5,TRBJ1-2,TRBD1,.,CASSYSRQGGDYGYTF,TGTGCCAGCAGTTACTCGAGACAGGGGGGGGACTATGGCTACACCTTC
TRBV6-1,TRBJ1-5,.,.,CASKRSGGDSNQPQHF,TGTGCCAGCAAGCGGTCGGGGGGGGATAGCAATCAGCCCCAGCATTTT
TRBV4-1,TRBJ1-2,.,few,CASSQDDGANYGYTF,TGCGCCAGCAGCCAAGATGACGGGGCTAACTATGGCTACACCTTC
TRBV4-2,TRBJ2-3,.,.,CASSHQDGTQYF,TGTGCCAGCAGCCATCAGGACGGTACGCAGTATTTT
TRBV29-1,TRBJ2-1,TRBD1,many,CSVGGDRVYNEQFF,TGCAGCGTTGGAGGGGACAGGGTCTACAATGAGCAGTTCTTC
TRBV12-5,TRBJ2-1,.,few,CASGLKPTARAYNEQFF,TGTGCTAGTGGTTTAAAGCCTACAGCTCGGGCCTACAATGAGCAGTTCTTC
TRBV4-1,TRBJ2-7,.,few,CASSREGAGYEQYF,TGCGCCAGCAGCCGGGAGGGGGCAGGGTACGAGCAGTACTTC
TRBV7-2,TRBJ2-7,TRBD2,.,CASSRTSAEQYF,TGTGCCAGCAGCAGAACTAGCGCCGAGCAGTACTTC
TRBV11-3,TRBJ2-6,.,.,CASSLGWAPGANVLTF,TGTGCCAGCAGCCTCGGTTGGGCGCCTGGGGCCAACGTCCTGACTTTC
TRBV25-1,TRBJ2-2,TRBD2,.,CASSRAGVVTGELFF,TGTGCCAGCAGCCGAGCGGGAGTGGTAACCGGGGAGCTGTTTTTT
TRBV2,TRBJ2-7,.,.,CASSEIGVSYEQYF,TGTGCCAGCAGTGAAATTGGCGTCTCCTACGAGCAGTACTTC
TRBV20-1,TRBJ2-7,.,many,CSATPGRIQTEQYF,TGCAGTGCTACTCCGGGACGGATACAAACCGAGCAGTACTTC
TRBV7-9,TRBJ1-1,.,.,CASSLEGDTEAFF,TGTGCCAGCAGCTTAGAGGGGGATACTGAAGCTTTCTTT
TRBV28,TRBJ1-5,.,.,CASSLPYNQPQHF,TGTGCCAGCAGTCTGCCGTACAATCAGCCCCAGCATTTT
TRBV5-7,TRBJ2-7,.,few,CASSLTGEVNEQYF,TGTGCCAGCAGCTTAACAGGGGAGGTGAACGAGCAGTACTTC
TRBV18,TRBJ2-7,.,many,CASSGQRISYEQYF,TGTGCCAGCTCAGGACAGAGGATCTCCTACGAGCAGTACTTC
TRBV2,TRBJ2-1,TRBD2,many,CASSARLASYNEQFF,TGTGCCAGCAGCGCAAGACTAGCTTCCTACAATGAGCAGTTCTTC